This TCR beta chain stems from a study of T cells in Graves' hyperthyroidism and ophthalmopathy. The overall study: Peripheral blood was acquired at first diagnosis, ahead of any therapy whatsoever.

Germline V CDR1 and CDR2: MGHRA, YSYEKL. This CDR3 spans 14 amino acids. With 2 bases removed from V and 5 bases from J, the gap between germline ends came to 12 bases. Diagnosis rested on symptoms, serum thyroxine and TRAb, thyroid ultrasound, and orbital computed tomography. This clonotype was counted ten times or more. Its antigen is unidentified. RNA transcripts gave rise to amplified TCR beta CDR3 regions. First-round RT-PCR targeting the TCR CDR3 was performed with the HTBI primer set. TCRdb ran MiXCR on the multiplex PCR reads and lists one entry per CDR3 protein. The sample records fewer than 450,000 distinct CDR3 sequences, over 11% being singletons. Study findings and constraints: Appearing also in blood were most of the thyroid clonotypes expanded above 0.001. With a median lead of 6.5 months before onset, the model predicted ophthalmopathy.

This chain connects TRBV4-1 to TRBJ2-5; D gene uncertain. Sequenced: blood. This receptor was identified in a man between 45 and 60 years old with Graves' ophthalmopathy. The CDR3 DNA follows: TGCGCCAGCAGCCAACTTGGGCGCCGGGAGACCCAGTACTTC. This codes for CASSQLGRRETQYF.